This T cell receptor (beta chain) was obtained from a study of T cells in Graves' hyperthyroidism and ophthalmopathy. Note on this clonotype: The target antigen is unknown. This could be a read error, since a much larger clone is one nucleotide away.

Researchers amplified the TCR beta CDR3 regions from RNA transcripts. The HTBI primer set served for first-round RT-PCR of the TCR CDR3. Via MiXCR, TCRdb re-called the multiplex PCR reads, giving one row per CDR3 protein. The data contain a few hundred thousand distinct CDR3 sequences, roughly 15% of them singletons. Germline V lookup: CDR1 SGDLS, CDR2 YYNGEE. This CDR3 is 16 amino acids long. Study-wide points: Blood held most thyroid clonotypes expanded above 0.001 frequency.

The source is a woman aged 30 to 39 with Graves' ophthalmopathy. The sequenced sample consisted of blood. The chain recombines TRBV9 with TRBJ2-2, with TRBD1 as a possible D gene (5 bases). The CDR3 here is CSSSVAGSANTGELFF. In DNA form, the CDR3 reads TGTTCCAGCAGCGTAGCAGGGTCTGCGAACACCGGGGAGCTGTTTTTT.